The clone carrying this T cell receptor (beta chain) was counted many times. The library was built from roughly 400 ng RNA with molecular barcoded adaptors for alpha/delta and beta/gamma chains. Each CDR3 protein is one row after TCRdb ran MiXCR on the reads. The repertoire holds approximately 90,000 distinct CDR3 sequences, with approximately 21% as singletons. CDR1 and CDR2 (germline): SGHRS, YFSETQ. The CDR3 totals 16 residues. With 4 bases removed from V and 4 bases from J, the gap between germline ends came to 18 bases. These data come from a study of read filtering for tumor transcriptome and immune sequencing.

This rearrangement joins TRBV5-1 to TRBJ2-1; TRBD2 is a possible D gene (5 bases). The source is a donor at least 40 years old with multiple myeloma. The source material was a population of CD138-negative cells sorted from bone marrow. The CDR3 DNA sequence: TGCGCCAGCAGCCCCGACGCGAGTGGAGGATACAATGAGCAGTTCTTC. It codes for CASSPDASGGYNEQFF.